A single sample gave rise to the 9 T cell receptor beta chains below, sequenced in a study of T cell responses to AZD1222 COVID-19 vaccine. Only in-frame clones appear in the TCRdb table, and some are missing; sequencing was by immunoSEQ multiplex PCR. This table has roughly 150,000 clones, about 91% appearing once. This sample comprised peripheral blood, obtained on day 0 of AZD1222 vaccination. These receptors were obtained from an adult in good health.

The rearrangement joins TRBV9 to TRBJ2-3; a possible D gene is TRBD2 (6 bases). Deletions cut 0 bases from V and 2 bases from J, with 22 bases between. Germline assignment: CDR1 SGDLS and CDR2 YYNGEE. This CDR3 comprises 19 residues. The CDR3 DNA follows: TGTGCCAGCAGCGTAGAGGGCAGATTTGGACTATCCTCCACAGATACGCAGTATTTT. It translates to CASSVEGRFGLSSTDTQYF.

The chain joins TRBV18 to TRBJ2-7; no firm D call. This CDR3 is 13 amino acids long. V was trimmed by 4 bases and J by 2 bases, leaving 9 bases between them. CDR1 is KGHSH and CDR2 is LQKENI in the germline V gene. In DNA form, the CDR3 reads TGTGCCAGCTCACTAAGAGACACCTACGAGCAGTACTTC. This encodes CASSLRDTYEQYF.

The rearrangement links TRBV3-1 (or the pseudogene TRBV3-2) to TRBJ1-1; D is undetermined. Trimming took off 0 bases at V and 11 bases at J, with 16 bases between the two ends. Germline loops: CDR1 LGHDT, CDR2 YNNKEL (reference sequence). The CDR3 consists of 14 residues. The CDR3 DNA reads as TGTGCCAGCAGCCAAGATACGACGACCGTGTACGCTTTCTTT. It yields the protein CASSQDTTTVYAFF.

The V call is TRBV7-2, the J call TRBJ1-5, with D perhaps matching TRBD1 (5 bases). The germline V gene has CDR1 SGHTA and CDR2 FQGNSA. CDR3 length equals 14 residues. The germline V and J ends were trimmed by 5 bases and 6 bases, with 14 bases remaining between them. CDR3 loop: CASSLGGSGQPQHF. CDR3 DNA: TGTGCCAGCAGCCTGGGGGGATCGGGTCAGCCCCAGCATTTT.

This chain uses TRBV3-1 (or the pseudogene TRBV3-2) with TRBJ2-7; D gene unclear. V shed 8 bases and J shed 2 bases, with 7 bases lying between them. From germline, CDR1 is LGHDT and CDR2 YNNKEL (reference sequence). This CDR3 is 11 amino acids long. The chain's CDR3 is CASGVPYEQYF. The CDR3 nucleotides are TGTGCCAGCGGGGTCCCCTACGAGCAGTACTTC.

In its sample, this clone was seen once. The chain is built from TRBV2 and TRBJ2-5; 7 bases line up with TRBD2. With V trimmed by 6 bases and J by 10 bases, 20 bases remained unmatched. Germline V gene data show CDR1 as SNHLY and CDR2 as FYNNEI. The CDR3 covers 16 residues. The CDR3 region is CASSPIGRGGDGDQYF. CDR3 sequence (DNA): TGTGCCAGCAGCCCTATAGGCCGGGGAGGGGATGGCGACCAGTACTTC.

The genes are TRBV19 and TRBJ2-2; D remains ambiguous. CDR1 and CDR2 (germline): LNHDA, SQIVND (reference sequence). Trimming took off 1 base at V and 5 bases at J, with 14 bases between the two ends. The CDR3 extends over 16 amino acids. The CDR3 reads CASSIVAGGRTGELFF. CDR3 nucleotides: TGTGCCAGTAGTATAGTCGCCGGTGGTAGGACCGGGGAGCTGTTTTTT.

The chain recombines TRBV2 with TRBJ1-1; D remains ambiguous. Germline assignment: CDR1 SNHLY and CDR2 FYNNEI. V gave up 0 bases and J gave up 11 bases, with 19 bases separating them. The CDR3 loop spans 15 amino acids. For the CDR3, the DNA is TGTGCCAGCAGTGAAGCGACGGACGGGTCGGCAAAGGCTTTCTTT. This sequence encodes CASSEATDGSAKAFF.

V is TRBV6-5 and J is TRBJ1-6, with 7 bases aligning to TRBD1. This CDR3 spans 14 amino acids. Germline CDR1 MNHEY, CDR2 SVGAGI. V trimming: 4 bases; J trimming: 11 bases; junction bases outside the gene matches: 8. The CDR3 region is CASSLRQGGPPLHF. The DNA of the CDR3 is TGTGCCAGCAGTTTACGACAGGGTGGGCCACCCCTCCACTTT.